These T cell receptor beta chains were read from a single sample in a study of cytomegalovirus exposure and HLA in healthy donors. Sequencing was performed with immunoSEQ multiplex PCR; in TCRdb, only in-frame clones are kept and a portion is missing. The sample carries roughly 150,000 clones, just over 75% recorded once. Sequenced sample: PBMCs. The receptors shown here come from a man between 35 and 55 years old in good health and CMV-seronegative. CDR3s include the opening cysteine and the closing phenylalanine or tryptophan. D genes are given only for firm matches. Size tells how often a clone was seen (once, few, many) or the class of an expanded clone, and some rows leave it out.

v_call	clone_size	j_call	d_call	cdr3_nt	cdr3_aa
TRBV6-5	NA	TRBJ2-1	TRBD2	TGTGCCAGCAGTTACGGCGGGAGGGGGAATGAGCAGTTCTTC	CASSYGGRGNEQFF
TRBV5-4	once	TRBJ2-3	TRBD2	TGTGCCAGCAGCTGGGGGACGGGAGGGGATACGCAGTATTTT	CASSWGTGGDTQYF
TRBV7-8	few	TRBJ2-7	TRBD1	TGTGCCAGCAGCTTAGCCGTGACAGGGGTCTCCTACGAGCAGTACTTC	CASSLAVTGVSYEQYF
TRBV10-1	few	TRBJ2-4	TRBD2	TGCGCCAGCAGTCGGGGGGAACTAGCGGGAGACCGACCAAACATTCAGTACTTC	CASSRGELAGDRPNIQYF
TRBV5-6	NA	TRBJ1-2	NA	TGTGCCAGCAGCTTTCTCGGGTCGGAATATGGCTACACCTTC	CASSFLGSEYGYTF
TRBV6-4	few	TRBJ1-6	NA	TGTGCCAGCAGACGGGACTTCTTCTCACCCCTCCACTTT	CASRRDFFSPLHF
TRBV9	NA	TRBJ2-7	TRBD1	TGTGCCAGCAGCGTAGGACAGGGGGCCTACGAGCAGTACTTC	CASSVGQGAYEQYF
TRBV10-3	NA	TRBJ2-5	TRBD2	TGTGCCATCAGTGAGACGGGAGGCCCCTATGACACCCAGTACTTC	CAISETGGPYDTQYF
TRBV5-6	once	TRBJ2-2	TRBD1	TGTGCCAGCAGCCCGGACAGGGGAAGATCCGGGGAGCTGTTTTTT	CASSPDRGRSGELFF
TRBV30	NA	TRBJ2-2	TRBD1	TGTGCCTGGAGGGTACAGGGGGGCACCGGGGAGCTGTTTTTT	CAWRVQGGTGELFF